This T cell receptor beta chain was found in a study of CD8 T cells in Susac syndrome. RNA in amounts of roughly 0.45 to 1 ug was reverse transcribed with random hexamers. A single record per CDR3 protein comes from TCRdb applying MiXCR to the immunoSEQ multiplex PCR reads. The repertoire holds about 150,000 distinct CDR3 sequences, with about 93% as singletons. Negative isolation yielded CD8+ and CD4+ T cells; FACS enriched TEMRA cells. The sequence was collected from a human donor with multiple sclerosis. The material sequenced was CD4+ T cells from PBMCs.

CDR3 residues: CASSQAPSGGANEQFF. The CDR3 DNA is TGCGCCAGCAGCCAAGCGCCCAGCGGGGGGGCTAATGAGCAGTTCTTC. The V call is TRBV4-1, the J call TRBJ2-1; TRBD2 agrees at 10 bases. The junction had 7 bases not matched to a gene; V was cut back by 1 base and J by 7 bases. The germline CDR1 and CDR2 sequences are MGHRA and YSYEKL. The CDR3 loop spans 16 amino acids.